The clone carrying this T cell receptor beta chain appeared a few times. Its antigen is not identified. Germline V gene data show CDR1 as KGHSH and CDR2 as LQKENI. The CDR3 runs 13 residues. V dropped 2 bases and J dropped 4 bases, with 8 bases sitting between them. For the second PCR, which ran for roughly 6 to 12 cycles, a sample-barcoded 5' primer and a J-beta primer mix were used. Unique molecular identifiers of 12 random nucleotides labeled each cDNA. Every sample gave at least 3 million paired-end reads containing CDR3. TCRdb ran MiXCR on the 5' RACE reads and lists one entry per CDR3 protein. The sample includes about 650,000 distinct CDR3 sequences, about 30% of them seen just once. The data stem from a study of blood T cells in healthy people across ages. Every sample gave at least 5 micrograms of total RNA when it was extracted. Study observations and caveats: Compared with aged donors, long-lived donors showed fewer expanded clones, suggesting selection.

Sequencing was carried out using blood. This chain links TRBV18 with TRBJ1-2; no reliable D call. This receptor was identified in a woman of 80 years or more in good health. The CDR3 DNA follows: TGTGCCAGCTCACCAGGGGAGGGCTATGGCTACACCTTC. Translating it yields CASSPGEGYGYTF.